The T cell receptor beta chain described here comes from a study of graft-versus-host responses after intestinal transplantation. Clones were sequenced by immunoSEQ multiplex PCR, and TCRdb holds only the in-frame ones, with some missing. The repertoire holds about 70,000 clones, with 84% as singletons. Remarks on this clone: Its antigen is unidentified.

Trimming took 0 bases from V and 0 from J, leaving 6 bases between them. The CDR3 spans 15 residues. Germline loops: CDR1 LNHNV, CDR2 YYDKDF (reference sequence). The receptor comes from a human donor who was the organ donor for an intestinal transplant. Sample: unstimulated CD4+ T cells sorted from spleen or lymph node cells, taken before transplant. This chain uses TRBV15 with TRBJ1-3; D call uncertain. The CDR3, as DNA: TGTGCCACCAGCAGAGATGGGCACTCTGGAAACACCATATATTTT. Translation gives CATSRDGHSGNTIYF.